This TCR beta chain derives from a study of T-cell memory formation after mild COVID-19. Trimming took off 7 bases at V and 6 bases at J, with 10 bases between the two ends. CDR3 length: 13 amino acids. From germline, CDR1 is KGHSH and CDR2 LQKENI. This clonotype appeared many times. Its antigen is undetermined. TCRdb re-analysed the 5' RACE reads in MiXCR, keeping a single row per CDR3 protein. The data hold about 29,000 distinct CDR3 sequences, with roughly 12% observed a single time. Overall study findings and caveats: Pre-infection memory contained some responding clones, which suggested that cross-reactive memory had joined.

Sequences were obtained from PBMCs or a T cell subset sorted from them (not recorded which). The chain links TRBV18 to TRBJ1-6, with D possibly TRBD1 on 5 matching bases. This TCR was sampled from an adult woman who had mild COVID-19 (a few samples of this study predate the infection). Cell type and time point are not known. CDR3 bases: TGTGCCAGCTTGGGGCAACTTAATTCACCCCTCCACTTT. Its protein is CASLGQLNSPLHF.